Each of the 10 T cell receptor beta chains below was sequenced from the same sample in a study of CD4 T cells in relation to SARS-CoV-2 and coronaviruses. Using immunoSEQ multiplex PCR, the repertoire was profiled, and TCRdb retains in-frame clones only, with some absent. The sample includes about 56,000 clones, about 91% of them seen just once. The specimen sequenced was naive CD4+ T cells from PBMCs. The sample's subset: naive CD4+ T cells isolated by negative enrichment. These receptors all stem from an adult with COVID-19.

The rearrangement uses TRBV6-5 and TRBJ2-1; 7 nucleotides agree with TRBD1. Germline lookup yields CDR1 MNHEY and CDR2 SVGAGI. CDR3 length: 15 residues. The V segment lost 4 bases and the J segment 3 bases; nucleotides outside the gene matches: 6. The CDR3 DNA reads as TGTGCCAGCAGTTGGGACAGACGCAACTACAATGAGCAGTTCTTC. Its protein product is CASSWDRRNYNEQFF.

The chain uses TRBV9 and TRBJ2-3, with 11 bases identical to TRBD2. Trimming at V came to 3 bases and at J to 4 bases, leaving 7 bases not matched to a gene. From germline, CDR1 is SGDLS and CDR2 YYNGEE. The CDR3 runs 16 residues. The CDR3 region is CASSATSGSFPDTQYF. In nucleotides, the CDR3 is TGTGCCAGCAGCGCCACTAGCGGGAGTTTCCCAGATACGCAGTATTTT.

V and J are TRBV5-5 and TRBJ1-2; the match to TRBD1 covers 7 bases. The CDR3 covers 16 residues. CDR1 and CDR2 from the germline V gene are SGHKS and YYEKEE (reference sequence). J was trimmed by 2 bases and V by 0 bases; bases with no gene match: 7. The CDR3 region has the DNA TGTGCCAGCAGCTTGGATTCTGGACAGGCCAACTATGGCTACACCTTC. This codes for CASSLDSGQANYGYTF.

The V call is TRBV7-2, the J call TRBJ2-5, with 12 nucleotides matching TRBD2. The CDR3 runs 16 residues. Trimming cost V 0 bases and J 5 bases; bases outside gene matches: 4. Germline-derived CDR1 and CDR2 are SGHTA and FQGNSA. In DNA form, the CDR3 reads TGTGCCAGCAGCTTAGCTCTAGCGGGAGGGACGGAGACCCAGTACTTC. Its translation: CASSLALAGGTETQYF. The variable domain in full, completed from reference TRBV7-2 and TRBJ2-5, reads GAGVSQSPSNKVTEKGKDVELRCDPISGHTALYWYRQSLGQGLEFLIYFQGNSAPDKSGLPSDRFSAERTGGSVSTLTIQRTQQEDSAVYLCASSLALAGGTETQYFGPGTRLLVL.

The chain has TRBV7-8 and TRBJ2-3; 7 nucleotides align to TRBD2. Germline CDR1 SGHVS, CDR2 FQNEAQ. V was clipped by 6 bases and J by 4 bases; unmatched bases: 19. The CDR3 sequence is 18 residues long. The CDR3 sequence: CASRIRVRTGGLPDTQYF. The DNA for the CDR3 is TGTGCCAGCAGGATTCGGGTTAGGACGGGAGGCCTCCCAGATACGCAGTATTTT.

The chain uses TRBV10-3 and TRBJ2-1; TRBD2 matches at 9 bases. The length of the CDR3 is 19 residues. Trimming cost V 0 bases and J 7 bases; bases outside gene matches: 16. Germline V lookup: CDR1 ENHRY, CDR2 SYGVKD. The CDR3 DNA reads TGTGCCATCAGTGAGTCGAATAGCGGGAGCTCTTCTTCTTGGAATGAGCAGTTCTTC. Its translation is CAISESNSGSSSSWNEQFF.

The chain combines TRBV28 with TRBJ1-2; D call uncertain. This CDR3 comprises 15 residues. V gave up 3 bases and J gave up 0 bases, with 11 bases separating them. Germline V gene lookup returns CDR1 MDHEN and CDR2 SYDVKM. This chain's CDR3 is CASSFLPGTNYGYTF. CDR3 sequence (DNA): TGTGCCAGCAGTTTTCTGCCGGGAACTAACTATGGCTACACCTTC.

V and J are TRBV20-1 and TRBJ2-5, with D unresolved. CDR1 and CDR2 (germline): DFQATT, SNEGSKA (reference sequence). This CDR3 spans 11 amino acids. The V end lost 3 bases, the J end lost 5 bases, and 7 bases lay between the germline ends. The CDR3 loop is CSARDAETQYF. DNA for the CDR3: TGCAGTGCTAGGGATGCGGAGACCCAGTACTTC.

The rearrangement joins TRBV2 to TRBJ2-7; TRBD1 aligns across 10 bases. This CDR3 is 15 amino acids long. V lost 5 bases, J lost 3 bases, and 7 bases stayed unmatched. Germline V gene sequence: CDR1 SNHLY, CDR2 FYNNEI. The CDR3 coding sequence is TGTGCCAGCAGTAGGGGACAGGGGATTGTCTACGAGCAGTACTTC. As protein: CASSRGQGIVYEQYF. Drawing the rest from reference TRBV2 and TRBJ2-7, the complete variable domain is EPEVTQTPSHQVTQMGQEVILRCVPISNHLYFYWYRQILGQKVEFLVSFYNNEISEKSEIFDDQFSVERPDGSNFTLKIRSTKLEDSAMYFCASSRGQGIVYEQYFGPGTRLTVT.

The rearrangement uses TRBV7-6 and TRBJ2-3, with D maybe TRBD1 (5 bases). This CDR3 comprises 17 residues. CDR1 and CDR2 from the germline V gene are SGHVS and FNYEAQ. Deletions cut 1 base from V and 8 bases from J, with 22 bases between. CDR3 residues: CASSLGTHRSLKSTQYF. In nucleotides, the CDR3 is TGTGCCAGCAGCTTAGGCACTCACAGGAGCCTTAAAAGTACGCAGTATTTT.